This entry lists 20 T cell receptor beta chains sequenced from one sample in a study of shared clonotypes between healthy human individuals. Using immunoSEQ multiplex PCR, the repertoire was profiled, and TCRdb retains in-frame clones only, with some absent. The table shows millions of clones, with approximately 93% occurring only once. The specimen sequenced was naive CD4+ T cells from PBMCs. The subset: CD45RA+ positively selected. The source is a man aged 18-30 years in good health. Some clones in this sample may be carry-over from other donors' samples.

CDR3 residues: CASGRRFLYGYTF. CDR3 nucleotides: TGTGCCAGCGGTCGTAGATTCCTCTATGGCTACACCTTC. The V gene is TRBV5-5, the J gene TRBJ1-2; D is uncertain. Germline V lookup: CDR1 SGHKS, CDR2 YYEKEE (reference sequence). There are 13 residues in the CDR3. V was pared by 7 bases and J by 4 bases, with 14 bases between. The full variable domain, rest sourced from reference TRBV5-5 and TRBJ1-2, is DAGVTQSPTHLIKTRGQQVTLRCSPISGHKSVSWYQQVLGQGPQFIFQYYEKEERGRGNFPDRFSARQFPNYSSELNVNALLLGDSALYLCASGRRFLYGYTFGSGTRLTVV.

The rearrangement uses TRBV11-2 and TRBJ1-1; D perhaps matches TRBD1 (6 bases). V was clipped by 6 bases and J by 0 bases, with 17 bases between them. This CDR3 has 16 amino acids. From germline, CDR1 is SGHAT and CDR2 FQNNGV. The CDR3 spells CASSHRGAGLNTEAFF. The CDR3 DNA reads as TGTGCCAGCAGTCACCGGGGGGCAGGACTGAACACTGAAGCTTTCTTT.

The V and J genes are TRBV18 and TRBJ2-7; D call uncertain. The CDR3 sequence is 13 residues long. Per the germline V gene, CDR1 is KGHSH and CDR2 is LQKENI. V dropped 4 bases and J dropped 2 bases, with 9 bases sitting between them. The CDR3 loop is CASSRLEAYEQYF. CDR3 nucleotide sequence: TGTGCCAGCTCACGGTTGGAAGCCTACGAGCAGTACTTC.

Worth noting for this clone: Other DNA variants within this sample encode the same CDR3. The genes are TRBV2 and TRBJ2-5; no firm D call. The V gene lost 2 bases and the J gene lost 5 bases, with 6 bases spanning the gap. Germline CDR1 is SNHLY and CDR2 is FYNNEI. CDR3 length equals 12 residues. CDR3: CASSELGETQYF. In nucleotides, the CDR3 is TGTGCCAGCAGTGAATTGGGGGAGACCCAGTACTTC. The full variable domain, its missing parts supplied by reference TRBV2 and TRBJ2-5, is EPEVTQTPSHQVTQMGQEVILRCVPISNHLYFYWYRQILGQKVEFLVSFYNNEISEKSEIFDDQFSVERPDGSNFTLKIRSTKLEDSAMYFCASSELGETQYFGPGTRLLVL.

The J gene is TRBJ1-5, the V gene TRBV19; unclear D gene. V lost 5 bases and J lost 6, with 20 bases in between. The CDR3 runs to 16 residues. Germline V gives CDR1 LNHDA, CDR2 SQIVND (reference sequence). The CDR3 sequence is CASSAIPNWVSQPQHF. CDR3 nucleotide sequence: TGTGCCAGTAGTGCGATCCCAAACTGGGTCAGTCAGCCCCAGCATTTT.

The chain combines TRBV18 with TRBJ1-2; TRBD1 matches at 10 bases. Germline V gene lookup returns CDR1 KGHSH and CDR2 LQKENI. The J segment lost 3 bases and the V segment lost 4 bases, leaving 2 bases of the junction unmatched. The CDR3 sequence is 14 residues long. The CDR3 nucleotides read TGTGCCAGCTCACTCGGGACAGGGGACTATGGCTACACCTTC. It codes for CASSLGTGDYGYTF.

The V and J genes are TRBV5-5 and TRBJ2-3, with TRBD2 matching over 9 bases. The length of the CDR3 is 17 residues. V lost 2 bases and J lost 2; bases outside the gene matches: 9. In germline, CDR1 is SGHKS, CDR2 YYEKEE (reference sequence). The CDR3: CASSFSFLAGLTDTQYF. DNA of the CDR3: TGTGCCAGCAGCTTTTCGTTTCTAGCGGGACTCACAGATACGCAGTATTTT. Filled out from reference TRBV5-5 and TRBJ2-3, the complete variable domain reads DAGVTQSPTHLIKTRGQQVTLRCSPISGHKSVSWYQQVLGQGPQFIFQYYEKEERGRGNFPDRFSARQFPNYSSELNVNALLLGDSALYLCASSFSFLAGLTDTQYFGPGTRLTVL.

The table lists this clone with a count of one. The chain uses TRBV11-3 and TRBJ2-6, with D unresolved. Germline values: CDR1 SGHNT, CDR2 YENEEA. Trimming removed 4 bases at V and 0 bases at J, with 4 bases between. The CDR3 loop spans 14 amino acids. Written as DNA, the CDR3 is TGTGCCAGCAGCTCGAGCTCTGGGGCCAACGTCCTGACTTTC. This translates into CASSSSSGANVLTF.

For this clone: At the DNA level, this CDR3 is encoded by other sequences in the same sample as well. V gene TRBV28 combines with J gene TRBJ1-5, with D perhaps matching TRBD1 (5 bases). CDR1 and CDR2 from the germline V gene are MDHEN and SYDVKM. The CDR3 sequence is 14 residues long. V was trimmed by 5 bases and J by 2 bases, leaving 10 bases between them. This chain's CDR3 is CASSQGGGNQPQHF. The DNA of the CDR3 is TGTGCCAGCAGTCAGGGCGGAGGCAATCAGCCCCAGCATTTT.

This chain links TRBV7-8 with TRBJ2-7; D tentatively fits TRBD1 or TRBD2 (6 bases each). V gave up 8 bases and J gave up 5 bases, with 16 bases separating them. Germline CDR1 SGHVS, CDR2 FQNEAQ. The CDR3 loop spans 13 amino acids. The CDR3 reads CASARGRMNEQYF. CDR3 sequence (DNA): TGTGCCAGCGCCCGGGGGCGGATGAACGAGCAGTACTTC.

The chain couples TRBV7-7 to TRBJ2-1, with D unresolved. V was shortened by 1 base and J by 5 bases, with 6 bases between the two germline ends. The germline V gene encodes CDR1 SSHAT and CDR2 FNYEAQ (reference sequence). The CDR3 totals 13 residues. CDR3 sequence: CASSLVPDNEQFF. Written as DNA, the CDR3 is TGTGCCAGCAGCTTAGTCCCAGACAATGAGCAGTTCTTC.

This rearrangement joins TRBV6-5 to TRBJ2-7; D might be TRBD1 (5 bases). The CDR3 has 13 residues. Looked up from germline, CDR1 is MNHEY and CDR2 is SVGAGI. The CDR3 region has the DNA TGTGCGACGAAAGGGGTGAGCTCCTACGAGCAGTACTTC. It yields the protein CATKGVSSYEQYF.

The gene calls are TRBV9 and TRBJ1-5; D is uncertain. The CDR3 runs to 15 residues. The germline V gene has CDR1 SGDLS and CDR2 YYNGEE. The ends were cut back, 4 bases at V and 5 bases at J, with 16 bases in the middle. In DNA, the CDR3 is TGTGCCAGCAGCCCCCGGCCTGAAGCCTATCAGCCCCAGCATTTT. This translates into CASSPRPEAYQPQHF.

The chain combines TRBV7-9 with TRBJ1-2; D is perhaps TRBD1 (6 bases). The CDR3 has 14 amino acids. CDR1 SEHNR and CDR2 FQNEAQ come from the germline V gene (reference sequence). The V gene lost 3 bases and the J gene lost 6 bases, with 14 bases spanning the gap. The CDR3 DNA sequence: TGTGCCAGCAGCTTGCAGGCAGGGGCAAATGGCTACACCTTC. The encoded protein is CASSLQAGANGYTF.

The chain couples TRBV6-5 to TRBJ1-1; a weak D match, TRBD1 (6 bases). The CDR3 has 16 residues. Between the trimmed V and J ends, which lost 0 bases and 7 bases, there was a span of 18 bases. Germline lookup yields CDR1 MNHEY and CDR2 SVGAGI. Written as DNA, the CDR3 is TGTGCCAGCAGTTACTCGACTTCCTTGGGGACACTTGAAGCTTTCTTT. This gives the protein CASSYSTSLGTLEAFF.

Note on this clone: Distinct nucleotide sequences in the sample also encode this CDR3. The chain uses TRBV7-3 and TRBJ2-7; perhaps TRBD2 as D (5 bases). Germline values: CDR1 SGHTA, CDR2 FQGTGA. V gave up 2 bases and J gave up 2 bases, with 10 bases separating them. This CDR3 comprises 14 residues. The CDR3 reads CASSLAGGAYEQYF. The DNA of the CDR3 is TGTGCCAGCAGCTTAGCGGGTGGGGCCTACGAGCAGTACTTC.

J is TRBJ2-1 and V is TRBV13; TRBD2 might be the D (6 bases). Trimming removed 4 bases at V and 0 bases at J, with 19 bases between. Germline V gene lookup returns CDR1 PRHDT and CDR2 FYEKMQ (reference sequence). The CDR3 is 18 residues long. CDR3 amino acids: CASSSSVAVDPSYNEQFF. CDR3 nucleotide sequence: TGTGCCAGCAGCTCGAGTGTAGCGGTAGACCCCTCCTACAATGAGCAGTTCTTC.

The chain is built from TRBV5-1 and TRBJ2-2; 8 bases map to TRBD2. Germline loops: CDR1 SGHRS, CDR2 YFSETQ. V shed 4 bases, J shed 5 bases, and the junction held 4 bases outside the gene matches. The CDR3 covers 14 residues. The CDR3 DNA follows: TGCGCCAGCAGCAGCGGGAGTCGTACCGGGGAGCTGTTTTTT. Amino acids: CASSSGSRTGELFF.

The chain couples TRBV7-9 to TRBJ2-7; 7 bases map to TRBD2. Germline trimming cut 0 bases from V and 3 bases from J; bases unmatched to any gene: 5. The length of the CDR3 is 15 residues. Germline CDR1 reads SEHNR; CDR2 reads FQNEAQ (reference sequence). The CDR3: CASSLASSGVYEQYF. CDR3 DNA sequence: TGTGCCAGCAGCTTAGCGTCCAGCGGGGTCTACGAGCAGTACTTC.

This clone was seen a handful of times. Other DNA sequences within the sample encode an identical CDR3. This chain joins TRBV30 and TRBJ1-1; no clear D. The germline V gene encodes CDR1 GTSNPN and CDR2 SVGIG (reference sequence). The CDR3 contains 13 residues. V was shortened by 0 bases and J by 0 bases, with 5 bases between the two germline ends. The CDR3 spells CAWSVLMNTEAFF. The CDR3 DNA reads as TGTGCCTGGAGTGTACTGATGAACACTGAAGCTTTCTTT.